Below, 5 T cell receptor beta chains from the same sample are listed, as sequenced in a study of T cells in Graves' hyperthyroidism and ophthalmopathy. Amplification of TCR beta CDR3 regions was performed using RNA transcripts as template. The HTBI primer set served for first-round RT-PCR of the TCR CDR3. TCRdb used MiXCR to reprocess the multiplex PCR reads, holding one entry per CDR3 protein. The sample consists of roughly 110,000 distinct CDR3 sequences, 15% to 20% of them appearing once. Sequenced sample: blood. The receptor source for this set is a woman between 50 and 59 years old with Graves' hyperthyroidism.

There are many counts of this clonotype. J is TRBJ2-3 and V is TRBV7-3; D is unresolved. Trimming took off 2 bases at V and 2 bases at J, with 2 bases between the two ends. The CDR3 is 12 amino acids. In germline, CDR1 is SGHTA, CDR2 FQGTGA. The CDR3 reads CASSLDTDTQYF. The CDR3 DNA is TGTGCCAGCAGCTTAGACACAGATACGCAGTATTTT.

Many counts were recorded for this clonotype. The chain combines TRBV6-5 with TRBJ2-6; unclear D gene. Germline CDR1 reads MNHEY; CDR2 reads SVGAGI. CDR3 length: 16 amino acids. V was cut by 0 bases and J by 1 base, with 7 bases left in between. The CDR3 is CASSYSMGSGANVLTF. CDR3 nucleotide sequence: TGTGCCAGCAGTTACTCTATGGGATCTGGGGCCAACGTCCTGACTTTC.

At least ten counts were recorded for this clonotype. The V gene is TRBV19, the J gene TRBJ1-1; 8 bases are shared with TRBD1. Germline V gene lookup returns CDR1 LNHDA and CDR2 SQIVND (reference sequence). V trimming: 5 bases; J trimming: 0 bases; junction bases outside the gene matches: 5. The CDR3 totals 15 residues. The CDR3 spells CASSVDRGLNTEAFF. DNA of the CDR3: TGTGCCAGTAGTGTCGACAGGGGCCTGAACACTGAAGCTTTCTTT.

This clonotype showed up many times. The chain uses TRBV11-2 and TRBJ2-7; 7 bases align to TRBD1. The CDR3 totals 15 residues. V was clipped by 0 bases and J by 2 bases; unmatched bases: 4. Germline lookup yields CDR1 SGHAT and CDR2 FQNNGV. DNA for the CDR3: TGTGCCAGCAGCTTAGACGGGACAGCAACCTACGAGCAGTACTTC. Residues: CASSLDGTATYEQYF.

This clonotype was seen at least ten times. This sequence joins TRBV29-1 and TRBJ2-1; 8 bases map to TRBD1. Per the germline V gene, CDR1 is SQVTM and CDR2 is ANQGSEA. V gave up 5 bases and J gave up 4 bases; unmatched junction bases: 10. The CDR3 is made up of 15 amino acids. The CDR3 DNA is TGCAGCGTTCCAGGACAGGGCCTACCGTACAATGAGCAGTTCTTC. Translating it yields CSVPGQGLPYNEQFF.